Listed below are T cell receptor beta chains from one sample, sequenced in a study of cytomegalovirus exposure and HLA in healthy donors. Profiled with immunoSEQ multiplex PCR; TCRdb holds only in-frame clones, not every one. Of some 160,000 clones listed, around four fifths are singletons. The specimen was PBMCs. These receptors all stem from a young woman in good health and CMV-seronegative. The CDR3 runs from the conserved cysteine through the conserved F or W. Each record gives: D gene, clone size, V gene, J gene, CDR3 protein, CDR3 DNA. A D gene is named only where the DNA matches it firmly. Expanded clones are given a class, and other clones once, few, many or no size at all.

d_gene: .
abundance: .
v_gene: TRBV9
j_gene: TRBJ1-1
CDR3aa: CASSVEGDTEAFF
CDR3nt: TGTGCCAGCAGCGTAGAGGGGGACACTGAAGCTTTCTTT

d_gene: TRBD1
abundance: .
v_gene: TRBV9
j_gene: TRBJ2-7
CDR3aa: CASSPRDREYEQYF
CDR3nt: TGTGCCAGCAGCCCCAGGGACAGGGAGTACGAGCAGTACTTC

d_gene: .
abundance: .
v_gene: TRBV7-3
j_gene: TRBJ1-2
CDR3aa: CASSSQGMGGYTF
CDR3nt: TGTGCCAGCAGCAGCCAGGGAATGGGAGGCTACACCTTC

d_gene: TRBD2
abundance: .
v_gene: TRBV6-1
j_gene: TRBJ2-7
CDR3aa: CASSELAGGHYEQYF
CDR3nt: TGTGCCAGCAGTGAACTAGCGGGGGGCCACTACGAGCAGTACTTC

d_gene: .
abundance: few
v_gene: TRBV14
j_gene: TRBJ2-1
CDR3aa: CASRGTVYNEQFF
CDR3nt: TGTGCCAGCAGGGGGACTGTGTACAATGAGCAGTTCTTC

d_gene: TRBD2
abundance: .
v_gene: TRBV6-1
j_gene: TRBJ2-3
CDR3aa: CASRTSGGSDTQYF
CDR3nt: TGTGCCAGCAGAACTAGCGGGGGGTCAGATACGCAGTATTTT

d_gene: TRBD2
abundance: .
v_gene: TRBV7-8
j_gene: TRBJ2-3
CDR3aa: CASSKTSGYSTDTQYF
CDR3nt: TGTGCCAGCAGCAAGACTAGCGGATATAGCACAGATACGCAGTATTTT

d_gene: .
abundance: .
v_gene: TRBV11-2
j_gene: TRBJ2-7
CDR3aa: CASRLGHYEQYF
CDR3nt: TGTGCCAGCAGGCTCGGACACTACGAGCAGTACTTC

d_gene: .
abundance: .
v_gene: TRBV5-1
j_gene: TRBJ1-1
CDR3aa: CASSYQGTNTEAFF
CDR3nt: TGCGCCAGCAGCTACCAGGGTACGAACACTGAAGCTTTCTTT

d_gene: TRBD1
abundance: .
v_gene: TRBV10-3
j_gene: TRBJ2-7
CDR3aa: CAISTGESDYEQYF
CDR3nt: TGTGCCATTTCCACAGGGGAGTCGGACTACGAGCAGTACTTC

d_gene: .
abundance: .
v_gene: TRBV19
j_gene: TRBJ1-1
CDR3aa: CASSLSVGDTEAFF
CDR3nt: TGTGCCAGTAGTTTGTCTGTGGGCGACACTGAAGCTTTCTTT

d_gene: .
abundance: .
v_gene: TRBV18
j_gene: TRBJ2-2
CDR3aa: CASSPLSQGLNTGELFF
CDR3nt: TGTGCCAGCTCACCCCTATCCCAGGGCCTGAACACCGGGGAGCTGTTTTTT

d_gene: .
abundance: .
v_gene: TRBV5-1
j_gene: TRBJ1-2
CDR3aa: CASSFGGVDGYTF
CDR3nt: TGCGCCAGCAGCTTCGGGGGAGTAGATGGCTACACCTTC

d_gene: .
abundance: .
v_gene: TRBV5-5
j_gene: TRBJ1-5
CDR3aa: CASSLLWQGSDQPQHF
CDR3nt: TGTGCCAGCAGCTTGCTATGGCAGGGAAGCGATCAGCCCCAGCATTTT

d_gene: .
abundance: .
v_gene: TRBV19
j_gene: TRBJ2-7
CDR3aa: CASSISIKSSYEQYF
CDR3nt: TGTGCCAGTAGTATATCAATCAAGAGCTCCTACGAGCAGTACTTC

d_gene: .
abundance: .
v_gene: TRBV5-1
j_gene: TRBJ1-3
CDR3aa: CASSFMDSQTGNTIYF
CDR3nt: TGCGCCAGCAGTTTTATGGACAGCCAAACTGGAAACACCATATATTTT

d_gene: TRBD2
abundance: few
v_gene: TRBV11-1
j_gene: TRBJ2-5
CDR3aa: CASSLISGGQETQYF
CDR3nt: TGTGCCAGCAGCCTAATTAGCGGGGGGCAAGAGACCCAGTACTTC

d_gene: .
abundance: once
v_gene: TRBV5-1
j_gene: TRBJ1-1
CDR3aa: CASSLDGGGRAFF
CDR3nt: TGCGCCAGCAGCTTGGATGGGGGCGGCAGGGCTTTCTTT

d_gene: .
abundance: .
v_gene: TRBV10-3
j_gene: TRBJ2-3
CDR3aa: CAISEDRSTDTQYF
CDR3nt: TGTGCCATCAGTGAGGACAGATCCACAGATACGCAGTATTTT

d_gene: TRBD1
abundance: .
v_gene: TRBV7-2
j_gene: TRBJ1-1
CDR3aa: CASSSTGGWAEAFF
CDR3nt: TGTGCCAGCAGCTCGACAGGGGGCTGGGCCGAAGCTTTCTTT

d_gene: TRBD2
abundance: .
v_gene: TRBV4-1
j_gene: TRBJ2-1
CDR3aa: CASSQAIGGGDSYNEQFF
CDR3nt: TGCGCCAGCAGCCAAGCTATAGGCGGGGGGGACTCCTACAATGAGCAGTTCTTC

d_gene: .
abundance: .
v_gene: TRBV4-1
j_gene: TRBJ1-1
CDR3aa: CASSQSTGTIEAFF
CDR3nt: TGCGCCAGCAGCCAATCTACAGGGACTATTGAAGCTTTCTTT

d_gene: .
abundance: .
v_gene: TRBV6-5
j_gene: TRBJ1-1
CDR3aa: CASRRDSLNTEAFF
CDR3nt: TGTGCCAGCAGGCGTGACAGTTTGAACACTGAAGCTTTCTTT

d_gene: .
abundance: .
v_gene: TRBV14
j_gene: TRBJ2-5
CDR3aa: CASSQGLRETQYF
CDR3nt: TGTGCCAGCAGCCAAGGGCTGCGGGAGACCCAGTACTTC

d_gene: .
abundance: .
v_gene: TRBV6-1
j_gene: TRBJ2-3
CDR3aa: CASSEATGGGTDTQYF
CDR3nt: TGTGCCAGCAGTGAAGCCACCGGGGGAGGCACAGATACGCAGTATTTT

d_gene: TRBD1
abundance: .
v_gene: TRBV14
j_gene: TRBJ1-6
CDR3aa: CASALTTGPPLHF
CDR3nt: TGTGCCAGCGCCTTAACGACAGGGCCACCCCTCCACTTT

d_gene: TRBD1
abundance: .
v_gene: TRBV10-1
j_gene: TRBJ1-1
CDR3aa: CASSGPTGWDTEAFF
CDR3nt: TGCGCCAGCAGTGGGCCGACAGGGTGGGACACTGAAGCTTTCTTT

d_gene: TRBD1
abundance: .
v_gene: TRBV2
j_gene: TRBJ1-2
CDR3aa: CASSLTGIYGYTF
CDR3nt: TGTGCCAGCAGCTTGACAGGGATCTATGGCTACACCTTC

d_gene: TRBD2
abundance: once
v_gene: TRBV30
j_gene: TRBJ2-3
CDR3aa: CAWELLAGGQDTQYF
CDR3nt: TGTGCCTGGGAACTACTAGCGGGGGGCCAGGATACGCAGTATTTT

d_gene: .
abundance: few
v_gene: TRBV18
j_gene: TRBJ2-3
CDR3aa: CASQTGNGADTQYF
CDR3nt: TGTGCCAGCCAAACAGGGAACGGGGCAGATACGCAGTATTTT

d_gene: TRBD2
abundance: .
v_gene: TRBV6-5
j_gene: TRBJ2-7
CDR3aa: CASSYLTSGALYEQYF
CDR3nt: TGTGCCAGCAGTTATCTGACTAGCGGGGCCCTCTACGAGCAGTACTTC

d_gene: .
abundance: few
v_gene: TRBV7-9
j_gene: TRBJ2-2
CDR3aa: CASSFPRVVRTYTGELFF
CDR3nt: TGTGCCAGCAGCTTCCCTAGAGTCGTTCGAACCTACACCGGGGAGCTGTTTTTT

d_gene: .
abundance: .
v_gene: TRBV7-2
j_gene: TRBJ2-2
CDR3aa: CASSFWGGASTGELFF
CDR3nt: TGTGCCAGCAGCTTCTGGGGGGGGGCGAGCACCGGGGAGCTGTTTTTT

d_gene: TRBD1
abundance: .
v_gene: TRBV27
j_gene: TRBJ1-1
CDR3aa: CASSSGPGTGMNTEAFF
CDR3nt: TGTGCCAGCAGTTCTGGTCCCGGGACAGGGATGAACACTGAAGCTTTCTTT

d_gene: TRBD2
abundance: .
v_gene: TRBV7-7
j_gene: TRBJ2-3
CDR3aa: CASSPGLADTDTQYF
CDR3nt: TGTGCCAGCAGCCCCGGACTAGCCGACACAGATACGCAGTATTTT

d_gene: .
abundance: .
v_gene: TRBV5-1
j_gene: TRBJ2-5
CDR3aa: CASSDPQAVQETQYF
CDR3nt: TGCGCCAGCAGCGACCCACAGGCGGTACAAGAGACCCAGTACTTC

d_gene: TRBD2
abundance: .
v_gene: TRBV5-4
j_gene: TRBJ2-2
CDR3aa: CASTPGMGGVAGELFF
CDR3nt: TGTGCCAGCACCCCTGGGATGGGGGGGGTAGCCGGGGAGCTGTTTTTT

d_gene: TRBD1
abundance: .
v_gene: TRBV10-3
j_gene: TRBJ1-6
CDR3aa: CATRDRDNSPLHF
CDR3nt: TGTGCCACCCGGGACAGGGATAATTCACCCCTCCACTTT

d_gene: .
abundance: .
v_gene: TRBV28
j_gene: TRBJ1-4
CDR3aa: CASSLGGEKLFF
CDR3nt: TGTGCCAGCAGTTTGGGGGGGGAAAAACTGTTTTTT

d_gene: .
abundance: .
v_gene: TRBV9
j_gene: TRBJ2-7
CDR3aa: CASNSGGRWYEQYF
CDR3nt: TGTGCCAGCAACTCGGGGGGCCGGTGGTACGAGCAGTACTTC

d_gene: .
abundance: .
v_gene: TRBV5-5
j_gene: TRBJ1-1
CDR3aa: CASSSDILLMNTEAFF
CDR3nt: TGTGCCAGCAGCTCGGACATCCTACTCATGAACACTGAAGCTTTCTTT

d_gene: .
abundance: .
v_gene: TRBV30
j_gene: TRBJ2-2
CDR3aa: CAWSPRTGELFF
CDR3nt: TGTGCCTGGAGTCCTCGCACCGGGGAGCTGTTTTTT

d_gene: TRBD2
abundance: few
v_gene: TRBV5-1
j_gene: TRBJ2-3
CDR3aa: CASSPRLSGGATDTQYF
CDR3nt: TGCGCCAGCAGCCCAAGACTGAGCGGGGGGGCAACAGATACGCAGTATTTT

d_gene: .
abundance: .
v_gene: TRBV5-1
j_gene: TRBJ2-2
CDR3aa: CASSLLVGGYTGELFF
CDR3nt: TGCGCCAGCAGCTTGCTGGTCGGAGGGTACACCGGGGAGCTGTTTTTT

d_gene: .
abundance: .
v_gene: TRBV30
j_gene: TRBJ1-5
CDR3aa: CAWSPGSGNQPQHF
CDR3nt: TGTGCCTGGAGTCCGGGGTCGGGCAATCAGCCCCAGCATTTT

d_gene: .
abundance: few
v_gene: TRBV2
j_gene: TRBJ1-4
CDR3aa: CASSEGHATNEKLFF
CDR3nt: TGTGCCAGCAGTGAGGGACACGCAACTAATGAAAAACTGTTTTTT